Sequencing of this T cell receptor beta chain was carried out in a study of regulatory T cells in long-lasting Graves disease. Study at large: Persistent cases took antithyroid drugs over 5 years and stayed TSH receptor antibody positive.

Study-wide results and limits: TRBV28, TRBJ1-2 and TRBJ2-5 were segments that persistent disease favored. Analyses excluded thyroid tissue, covering peripheral blood alone.

Arm-PCR of CDR3 regions and iRepertoire HTBI primers were used to build TCR beta libraries. TCRdb re-analysed the multiplex PCR reads in MiXCR, keeping a single row per CDR3 protein. The repertoire includes 430,000 or so distinct CDR3 sequences, roughly a fifth of them detected once, and 13% to 15% sits in the top ten. On this clonotype itself: No antigen is known for it.

Time point specified: persistent/refractory GD, antithyroid drugs over 5 years with positive TRAb. After RNA was extracted from PBMCs, the TCR library was made from it. Patients were from an endocrinology department in Xi'an, China. The trim removed 2 bases at V and 2 bases at J, leaving 6 bases unmatched. CDR3 length: 17 amino acids. Germline lookup yields CDR1 SEHNR and CDR2 FQNEAQ (reference sequence). This material consisted of peripheral blood mononuclear cells (PBMCs), taken when the disease was refractory, from a patient treated with antithyroid drugs. The TCR comes from a female donor with Graves disease. V and J are TRBV7-9 and TRBJ2-2, with 9 bases fitting TRBD1. As DNA, the CDR3 is TGTGCCAGCAGCTTAACCGGACAGGGGCCTAACACCGGGGAGCTGTTTTTT. Its protein is CASSLTGQGPNTGELFF.